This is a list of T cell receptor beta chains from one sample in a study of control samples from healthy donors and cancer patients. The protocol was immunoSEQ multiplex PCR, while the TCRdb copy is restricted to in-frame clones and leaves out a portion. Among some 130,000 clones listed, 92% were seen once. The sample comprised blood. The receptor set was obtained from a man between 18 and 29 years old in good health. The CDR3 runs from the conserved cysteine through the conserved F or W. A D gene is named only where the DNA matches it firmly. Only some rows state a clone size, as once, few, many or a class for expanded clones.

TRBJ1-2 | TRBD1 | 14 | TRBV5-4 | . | CASSVTRTGSGYTF | TGTGCCAGCAGCGTGACTAGGACAGGGTCCGGCTACACCTTC
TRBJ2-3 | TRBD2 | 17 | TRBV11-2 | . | CASSVSGGVASADTQYF | TGTGCCAGTAGCGTTAGCGGGGGGGTTGCGTCGGCAGATACGCAGTATTTT
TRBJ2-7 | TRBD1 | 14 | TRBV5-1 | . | CASSSDRVSYEQYF | TGCGCCAGCAGCTCGGACAGGGTCAGCTACGAGCAGTACTTC
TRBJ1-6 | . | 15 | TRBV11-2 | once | CASSLGVRLNSPLHF | TGTGCCAGCAGCTTAGGAGTCAGGTTGAATTCACCCCTCCACTTT
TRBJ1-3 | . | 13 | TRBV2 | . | CARPRYSGNTIYF | TGTGCCAGGCCGAGGTACTCTGGAAACACCATATATTTT
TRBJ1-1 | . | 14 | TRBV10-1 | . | CASIKLVSPAEAFF | TGCGCCAGCATAAAGTTGGTGTCCCCCGCTGAAGCTTTCTTT
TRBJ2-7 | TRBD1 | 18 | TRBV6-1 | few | CASSEFYPGQGKGYEQYF | TGTGCCAGCAGTGAATTCTACCCCGGACAGGGCAAAGGCTACGAGCAGTACTTC
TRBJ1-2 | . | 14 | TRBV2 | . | CASSEGIRSHGYTF | TGTGCCAGCAGTGAAGGGATCAGGTCCCATGGCTACACCTTC
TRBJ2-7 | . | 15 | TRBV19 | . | CASSIRRGLGYEQYF | TGTGCCAGTAGTATAAGGCGGGGCTTAGGGTACGAGCAGTACTTC
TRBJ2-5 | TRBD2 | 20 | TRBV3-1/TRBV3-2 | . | CASSQDLGLAGGPRGETQYF | TGTGCCAGCAGCCAAGATCTGGGTCTAGCGGGGGGGCCACGGGGAGAGACCCAGTACTTC
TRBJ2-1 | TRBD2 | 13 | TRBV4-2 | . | CASSQSSGNEQFF | TGTGCCAGCAGCCAATCTAGCGGGAATGAGCAGTTCTTC
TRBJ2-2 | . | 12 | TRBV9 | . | CASSSATGELFF | TGTGCCAGCAGCTCAGCGACCGGGGAGCTGTTTTTT
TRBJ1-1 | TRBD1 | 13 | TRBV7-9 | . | CASSLAGQIEAFF | TGTGCCAGCAGCTTAGCGGGACAGATTGAAGCTTTCTTT
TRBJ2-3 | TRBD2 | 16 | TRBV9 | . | CASSVERGSSTDTQYF | TGTGCCAGCAGCGTAGAGCGGGGATCTAGCACAGATACGCAGTATTTT
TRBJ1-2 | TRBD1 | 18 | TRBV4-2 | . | CASSQAVTPGQGLRGYTF | TGTGCCAGCAGCCAAGCAGTTACCCCGGGACAGGGTCTTCGGGGCTACACCTTC
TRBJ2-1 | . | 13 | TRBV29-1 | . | CSVEKGTYNEQFF | TGCAGCGTTGAGAAGGGTACCTACAATGAGCAGTTCTTC
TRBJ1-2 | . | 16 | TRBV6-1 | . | CASSEAPRTVNYGYTF | TGTGCCAGCAGTGAAGCTCCGCGGACGGTGAACTATGGCTACACCTTC
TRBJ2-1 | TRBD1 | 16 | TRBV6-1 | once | CASSEWQGASYNEQFF | TGTGCCAGCAGTGAATGGCAGGGGGCCTCCTACAATGAGCAGTTCTTC
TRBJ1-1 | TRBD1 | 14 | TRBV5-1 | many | CASSSTGTGTEAFF | TGCGCCAGCAGCTCGACAGGGACGGGGACTGAAGCTTTCTTT
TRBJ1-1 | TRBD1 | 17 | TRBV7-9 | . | CASSLVGQGARDTEAFF | TGTGCCAGCAGCTTAGTTGGACAGGGGGCTAGGGACACTGAAGCTTTCTTT
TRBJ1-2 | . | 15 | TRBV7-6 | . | CASSLAAGGGYGYTF | TGTGCCAGCAGCTTAGCCGCCGGGGGCGGGTATGGCTACACCTTC
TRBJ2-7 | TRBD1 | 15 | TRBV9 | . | CASSPQGAISYEQYF | TGTGCCAGCAGCCCACAGGGGGCGATCTCCTACGAGCAGTACTTC
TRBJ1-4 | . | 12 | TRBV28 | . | CASSSFWEKLFF | TGTGCCAGCAGCTCATTTTGGGAAAAACTGTTTTTT
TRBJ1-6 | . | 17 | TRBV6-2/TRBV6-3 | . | CASSYRKIQGVGSPLHF | TGTGCCAGCAGTTACCGCAAAATCCAGGGTGTTGGTTCACCCCTCCACTTT
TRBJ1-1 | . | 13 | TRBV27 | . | CASRLTENTEAFF | TGTGCCAGCAGATTAACAGAGAACACTGAAGCTTTCTTT
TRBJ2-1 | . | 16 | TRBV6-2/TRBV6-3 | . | CASSPTSAGRANEQFF | TGTGCCAGCAGTCCCACCTCCGCCGGACGGGCCAATGAGCAGTTCTTC
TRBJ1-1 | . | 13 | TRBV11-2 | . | CASSLERNTEAFF | TGTGCCAGCAGCTTAGAGAGGAACACTGAAGCTTTCTTT
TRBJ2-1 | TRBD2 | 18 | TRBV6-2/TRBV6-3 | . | CASSFLGLAPLGGNEQFF | TGTGCCAGCAGTTTCTTAGGACTAGCGCCCTTAGGGGGAAATGAGCAGTTCTTC